The clone carrying this T cell receptor (beta chain) appeared a few times. What it recognizes is unknown. Treatment denoted: oral pan-JAK inhibitor, 5-10 mg twice daily. In alopecia areata patients, both lesional scalp punch biopsies and peripheral blood were collected. This specimen belongs to a study of CD8+ T cells in alopecia areata. Study outcomes and limitations: Compared with mice, patients displayed less clear TCR sharing, possibly for HLA-related reasons. Many expanded lesional clones remained in scalp and blood on tofacitinib. Clonality in lesional scalp, especially alopecia totalis/universalis, exceeded that of normal scalp.

Trimming left V 7 bases short and J 7 bases short, with 19 bases between. The CDR3 spans 14 residues. Germline V gene lookup returns CDR1 ENHRY and CDR2 SYGVKD. Sequencing used cDNA as its template, made by extracting RNA and reverse transcribing it. This table comes from immunoSEQ multiplex PCR, and its TCRdb copy is limited to in-frame clones, with some not included. The table includes about 92,000 clones, roughly two fifths detected once. V usage is TRBV10-3 and J usage is TRBJ2-5; D may match TRBD1 or TRBD2 (5 bases each). This TCR was recovered from a human donor with alopecia areata. Specimen: CD8+ T cells sorted from blood, collected at week 24, from a patient treated with tofacitinib. In nucleotides, the CDR3 is TGTGCCATCATTAGACAGTGGGCCCGGGGGACCCAGTACTTC. This encodes CAIIRQWARGTQYF.